The 13 T cell receptor beta chains in this list originate from one sample, sequenced in a study of a mutant IDH1 vaccine in newly diagnosed glioma. TCRdb's copy holds only in-frame clones and misses some; the assay was immunoSEQ multiplex PCR. The profile shows 75,000 to 80,000 clones, more than 80% of them singletons. Antigens of these TCRs are unknown. Sample time point: week 23, last vaccination. Alongside topical imiquimod, each dose of vaccine comprised 300 ug of mutant IDH1 20-mer peptide. The sequencing used PBMCs, collected from a glioma patient whose treatment included an IDH1 peptide vaccine. These receptors all come from a woman aged 45-60 years with glioma.

This chain links TRBV9 with TRBJ2-2, with D possibly being TRBD1 (6 bases). The CDR3 sequence is 17 residues long. Between the trimmed V and J ends, which lost 0 bases and 7 bases, there was a span of 19 bases. Germline CDR1 and CDR2: SGDLS and YYNGEE. CDR3 in amino acids: CASSVAIRGAPNGELFF. In DNA form, the CDR3 reads TGTGCCAGCAGCGTAGCTATCAGGGGCGCTCCGAACGGGGAGCTGTTTTTT.

Only a few counts were recorded for this clone. V and J are TRBV6-5 and TRBJ1-1; the D is unclear. Trimming left V 5 bases short and J 10 bases short, with 17 bases between. This CDR3 comprises 13 residues. Germline CDR1 is MNHEY and CDR2 is SVGAGI. CDR3 in DNA: TGTGCCAGCAGTAAGACCTTACTCAACAGAGCTTTCTTT. Protein: CASSKTLLNRAFF.

The chain recombines TRBV7-3 with TRBJ2-7, with 9 positions matching TRBD1. There are 15 residues in the CDR3. CDR1 SGHTA and CDR2 FQGTGA come from the germline V gene. Trimming took 2 bases from V and 1 from J; bases not matched to a gene: 3. The CDR3: CASSLGTGFSYEQYF. In nucleotides, the CDR3 is TGTGCCAGCAGCTTAGGGACAGGGTTTTCCTACGAGCAGTACTTC.

This chain links TRBV7-9 with TRBJ2-7, with 8 bases identical to TRBD2. The V gene's germline CDR1 is SEHNR and CDR2 FQNEAQ (reference sequence). With 5 bases clipped from V and 3 bases from J, the junction kept 6 bases outside the gene matches. The CDR3 totals 14 residues. CDR3 DNA: TGTGCCAGCAGCCCATCGGGACTAGTCTACGAGCAGTACTTC. Its protein is CASSPSGLVYEQYF.

The V and J genes are TRBV18 and TRBJ1-5; no clear D. The germline V gene has CDR1 KGHSH and CDR2 LQKENI. V was trimmed by 2 bases and J by 2 bases, leaving 7 bases between them. The CDR3 length is 14 residues. CDR3 in DNA: TGTGCCAGCTCACCAGTAAGCGGCAATCAGCCCCAGCATTTT. This gives the protein CASSPVSGNQPQHF.

The genes are TRBV27 and TRBJ1-4, with D maybe TRBD1 (6 bases). The CDR3 has 15 amino acids. V was clipped by 6 bases and J by 7 bases, with 18 bases between them. CDR1 is MNHEY and CDR2 is SMNVEV in the germline V gene (reference sequence). The CDR3 DNA reads TGTGCCAGCAGCCCTGTCCGGGACAAGACTGAAAAACTGTTTTTT. Amino acids: CASSPVRDKTEKLFF.

Details on this clone: At one end the junction does not follow the germline gene, possibly because of a read error. The chain recombines TRBV5-1 with TRBJ2-3; unclear D gene. There are 16 residues in the CDR3. CDR1 and CDR2 from the germline V gene are SGHRS and YFSETQ. The CDR3 here is CVSSLDVGPVPDTQYF. The DNA of the CDR3 is TGCGTCAGCAGCTTGGATGTCGGACCTGTCCCAGATACGCAGTATTTT.

The chain's CDR3 is CASSDGLDTGELFF. CDR3 in DNA: TGTGCCAGCAGTGACGGACTAGACACCGGGGAGCTGTTTTTT. The chain carries TRBV6-4 and TRBJ2-2, with 7 bases aligning to TRBD2. The CDR3 runs 14 residues. Trimming cost V 2 bases and J 3 bases; bases outside gene matches: 0. Germline CDR1 and CDR2: MRHNA and SNTAGT.

The chain employs TRBV7-9 and TRBJ2-1; TRBD2 is a possible D gene (5 bases). CDR1 and CDR2 from the germline V gene are SEHNR and FQNEAQ (reference sequence). The CDR3 extends over 13 amino acids. The V end lost 5 bases, the J end lost 6 bases, and 11 bases lay between the germline ends. CDR3 sequence: CASSPSRGNEQFF. CDR3 sequence (DNA): TGTGCCAGCAGCCCTAGCCGTGGCAATGAGCAGTTCTTC.

As DNA, the CDR3 is TGTGCCAGCTCACGTGGCAAGGGTTCCGGTAATGAAAAACTGTTTTTT. It specifies CASSRGKGSGNEKLFF. The chain carries TRBV18 and TRBJ1-4, with unresolved D. The V end was cut by 4 bases, the J end by 4 bases, with 16 bases between. This CDR3 is 16 amino acids long. The V gene's germline CDR1 is KGHSH and CDR2 LQKENI.

CDR3 coding DNA: TGTGCCAGCAGAACTAGCGGGAGCTACGAGCAGTACTTC. Its protein is CASRTSGSYEQYF. V usage is TRBV28 and J usage is TRBJ2-7; 11 nucleotides agree with TRBD2. Looked up from germline, CDR1 is MDHEN and CDR2 is SYDVKM. Trimming at V came to 6 bases and at J to 3 bases, leaving 1 base not matched to a gene. This CDR3 is built from 13 residues. Supplemented by reference TRBV28 and TRBJ2-7, the full variable domain reads DVKVTQSSRYLVKRTGEKVFLECVQDMDHENMFWYRQDPGLGLRLIYFSYDVKMKEKGDIPEGYSVSREKKERFSLILESASTNQTSMYLCASRTSGSYEQYFGPGTRLTVT.

This clone has a single count. The CDR3 reads CASRPGGIGKNIQYF. The CDR3 coding sequence is TGTGCCAGTAGACCGGGGGGAATCGGCAAAAACATTCAGTACTTC. The chain carries TRBV19 and TRBJ2-4; the match to TRBD2 covers 7 bases. CDR1 and CDR2 (germline): LNHDA, SQIVND (reference sequence). The CDR3 length is 15 residues. V was clipped by 6 bases and J by 3 bases; unmatched bases: 8.

The chain is built from TRBV7-2 and TRBJ2-7; 11 bases line up with TRBD2. The ends lost 2 bases at V and 4 bases at J; junction bases unmatched: 10. The germline V gene encodes CDR1 SGHTA and CDR2 FQGNSA. The CDR3 length is 17 residues. The CDR3 here is CASSLRNSGRARYEQYF. CDR3 bases: TGTGCCAGCAGCTTAAGGAATAGCGGGAGGGCCAGATACGAGCAGTACTTC.